The present entry profiles one TCR beta chain with its context. No antigen is known for it. The source of the sample is a study of cytomegalovirus exposure and HLA in healthy donors. About the study: Of some 410 genotyped donors, about 80% grouped in the Caucasian-associated ancestry cluster. Overall study findings and caveats: In vitro checks showed that three CMV-associated chains really do target CMV antigens. Several top significant clusters appeared, in a later analysis, to be linked to common viral pathogens.

This PCR relied on a set of 60 Vbeta primers and 13 Jbeta primers. Some clones are missing from TCRdb's copy, which holds only in-frame ones; the method was immunoSEQ multiplex PCR. Its listing shows tens of thousands of clones. The V gene's germline CDR1 is ENHRY and CDR2 SYGVKD. V dropped 5 bases and J dropped 2; count of bases not matched to a gene: 12. The CDR3 is 17 residues long. The receptor comes from a man aged 18 to 29 in good health and CMV-seropositive. This rearrangement joins TRBV10-3 to TRBJ2-1, with TRBD1 matching over 7 bases. The sample comprised PBMCs. CDR3 in DNA: TGTGCCATCAGTCCCCTCGGGACAGTCTTGGCCTACAATGAGCAGTTCTTC. The encoded protein is CAISPLGTVLAYNEQFF.